This T cell receptor (beta chain) is drawn from a study of blood T cell repertoires in COVID-19. This clone was seen only once. Measured with immunoSEQ multiplex PCR; TCRdb has only the in-frame clones, and not every one. Among about 250,000 clones, 80% to 85% were seen once, and the ten largest hold around 3.6%. This TCR derives from a man aged 50 to 60 who had recovered from COVID-19. Input material: PBMCs or T cells enriched from blood (not recorded which).

This CDR3 reads CASTFYGALYEQYF. The CDR3 nucleotides read TGTGCCAGCACCTTCTATGGGGCCCTTTACGAGCAGTACTTC. The rearrangement links TRBV5-6 to TRBJ2-7; a weak D match, TRBD1 (5 bases). Germline CDR1 is SGHDT and CDR2 is YYEEEE. This CDR3 spans 14 amino acids. V was cut by 6 bases and J by 4 bases, with 17 bases left in between.